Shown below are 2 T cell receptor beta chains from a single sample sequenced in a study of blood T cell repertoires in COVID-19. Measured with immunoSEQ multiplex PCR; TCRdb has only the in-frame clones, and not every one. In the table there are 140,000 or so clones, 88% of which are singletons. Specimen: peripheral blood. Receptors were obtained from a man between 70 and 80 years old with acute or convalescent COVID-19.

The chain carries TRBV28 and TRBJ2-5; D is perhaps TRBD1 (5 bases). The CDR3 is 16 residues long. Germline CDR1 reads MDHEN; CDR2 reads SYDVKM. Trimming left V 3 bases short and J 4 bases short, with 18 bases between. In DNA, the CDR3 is TGTGCCAGCAGTTTGATTAGGCAGGGCCTCGCAGAGACCCAGTACTTC. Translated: CASSLIRQGLAETQYF.

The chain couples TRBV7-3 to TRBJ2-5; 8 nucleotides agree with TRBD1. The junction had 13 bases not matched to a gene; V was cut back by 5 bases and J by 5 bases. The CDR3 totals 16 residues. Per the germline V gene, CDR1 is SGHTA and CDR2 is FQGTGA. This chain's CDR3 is CASSPRTGPDRETQYF. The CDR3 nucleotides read TGTGCCAGCAGCCCACGGACAGGGCCGGATAGGGAGACCCAGTACTTC.